The 3 T cell receptor beta chains in this list originate from one sample, sequenced in a study of shared clonotypes between healthy human individuals. Assay used: immunoSEQ multiplex PCR; TCRdb lists only in-frame clones, some missing. The table shows more than 2 million clones, with almost 96% occurring only once. The sample consisted of naive CD4+ T cells sorted from blood. As to subset: CD45RA+ positively selected. These receptors were collected from a young man in good health.

The CDR3 spells CASSLGWGQRGGYTF. The CDR3 bases are TGTGCCAGCAGCTTAGGGTGGGGACAGCGGGGTGGCTACACCTTC. This chain uses TRBV7-2 with TRBJ1-2; 7 nucleotides align to TRBD1. The CDR3 sequence is 15 residues long. The ends lost 1 base at V and 7 bases at J; junction bases unmatched: 9. Per the germline V gene, CDR1 is SGHTA and CDR2 is FQGNSA.

This rearrangement joins TRBV7-8 to TRBJ2-7; 14 bases agree with TRBD2. Trimming removed 5 bases from V and 0 bases from J; junction bases left unmatched: 6. Per the germline V gene, CDR1 is SGHVS and CDR2 is FQNEAQ. The CDR3 loop spans 17 amino acids. DNA of the CDR3: TGTGCCAGCAGCAACCTGGGACTAGCGGGAGACTCCTACGAGCAGTACTTC. Translating it yields CASSNLGLAGDSYEQYF.

This clone was counted a single time. The same CDR3 can be traced to other DNA sequences in this sample. The CDR3 spells CASSLGQGNTGELFF. The CDR3 DNA reads TGTGCCAGCTCACTTGGACAGGGAAACACCGGGGAGCTGTTTTTT. The chain carries TRBV18 and TRBJ2-2; 8 positions match TRBD1. Germline V gives CDR1 KGHSH, CDR2 LQKENI. The CDR3 extends over 15 amino acids. The ends lost 4 bases at V and 2 bases at J; junction bases unmatched: 3. Looking up the rest from reference TRBV18 and TRBJ2-2 gives the full variable domain: NAGVMQNPRHLVRRRGQEARLRCSPMKGHSHVYWYRQLPEEGLKFMVYLQKENIIDESGMPKERFSAEFPKEGPSILRIQQVVRGDSAAYFCASSLGQGNTGELFFGEGSRLTVL.